This TCR beta chain was recorded in a study of blood T cell repertoires in COVID-19. Study details: Samples representing acute and convalescent COVID-19 were sourced from the United States, Italy and Spain. Sample material is recorded as cDNA or gDNA derived from T cells, B-cell-depleted T cells, or PBMCs.

Trimming took 8 bases from V and 4 from J; bases not matched to a gene: 10. CDR3 length: 14 amino acids. Germline values: CDR1 MNHEY, CDR2 SVGAGI. The protocol was immunoSEQ multiplex PCR, while the TCRdb copy is restricted to in-frame clones and leaves out a portion. Of over 55,000 clones listed, 65% to 90% are singletons. Patients of the Seattle cohort, enrolled during active infection, were followed longitudinally. The gene calls are TRBV6-5 and TRBJ1-2; 7 bases line up with TRBD1. Sequencing was performed on peripheral blood. This TCR derives from a middle-aged man with COVID-19, enrolled during active disease. CDR3 bases: TGTGCCAGCCGAATAACAGGGGTAGGCTATGGCTACACCTTC. It yields the protein CASRITGVGYGYTF.